A selection of T cell receptor beta chains follows, all from one sample in a study of beta chain features in type 1 diabetes. This table comes from immunoSEQ multiplex PCR, and its TCRdb copy is limited to in-frame clones, with some not included. The sample shows under 150,000 clones, approximately 52% of them seen only once. Input material: Tregs from blood. The receptors come from a man between 18 and 29 years old in good health. Each CDR3 is given with its conserved first and last residue. The D gene is left open where the match is weak. Not every row has a clone size; where given, it reads once, few, many or a size class.

size,D,V,J,CDR3,DNA
few,.,TRBV30,TRBJ1-1,CAWSLRGETEAFF,TGTGCCTGGAGTCTACGTGGGGAGACTGAAGCTTTCTTT
.,TRBD1,TRBV7-2,TRBJ2-1,CASSPRTGLTYNEQFF,TGTGCCAGCAGCCCCCGGACAGGACTTACCTACAATGAGCAGTTCTTC
few,.,TRBV25-1,TRBJ2-7,CASSEWGSSYEQYF,TGTGCCAGCAGTGAATGGGGCAGCTCCTACGAGCAGTACTTC
few,.,TRBV5-1,TRBJ2-1,CASSLFDPAGEQFF,TGCGCCAGCAGCTTGTTTGACCCAGCGGGTGAGCAGTTCTTC
few,.,TRBV7-2,TRBJ1-1,CASSLVRLETAFF,TGTGCCAGCAGCTTAGTTCGGCTGGAGACCGCTTTCTTT
few,.,TRBV7-3,TRBJ1-1,CASSPLSGENTEAFF,TGTGCCAGCAGCCCTCTCTCGGGGGAGAACACTGAAGCTTTCTTT
.,.,TRBV6-5,TRBJ1-2,CASSGLTGFSVGYTF,TGTGCCAGCAGTGGACTTACAGGGTTCTCGGTGGGCTACACCTTC
few,.,TRBV5-1,TRBJ1-1,CASSLVVGNTEAFF,TGCGCCAGCAGCTTGGTCGTCGGGAACACTGAAGCTTTCTTT
.,.,TRBV28,TRBJ1-1,CASSLISWNTEAFF,TGTGCCAGCAGTTTAATTAGTTGGAACACTGAAGCTTTCTTT
.,TRBD1,TRBV6-5,TRBJ1-3,CASSYTYGQGGNTIYF,TGTGCCAGCAGTTACACGTACGGACAGGGGGGTAACACCATATATTTT
.,TRBD1,TRBV5-1,TRBJ2-5,CASSSVGQAQETQYF,TGCGCCAGCAGTTCGGTTGGACAGGCCCAAGAGACCCAGTACTTC
.,TRBD1,TRBV5-1,TRBJ2-1,CASSTGQGSNEQFF,TGCGCCAGCAGCACAGGACAGGGGAGTAATGAGCAGTTCTTC
.,TRBD2,TRBV4-3,TRBJ2-1,CASSPILLAGRTNEQFF,TGCGCCAGCAGCCCGATTCTTCTAGCGGGAAGAACCAATGAGCAGTTCTTC
few,.,TRBV9,TRBJ1-5,CASSVGGGQPQHF,TGTGCCAGCAGCGTAGGAGGGGGTCAGCCCCAGCATTTT
.,TRBD1,TRBV2,TRBJ1-4,CASSVTGGTNEKLFF,TGTGCCAGCAGTGTTACAGGGGGGACTAATGAAAAACTGTTTTTT
few,.,TRBV5-1,TRBJ2-1,CASRPGGIGEQFF,TGCGCCAGCAGGCCGGGCGGGATAGGTGAGCAGTTCTTC
.,TRBD2,TRBV7-9,TRBJ2-3,CASSSLGTSGGTQYF,TGTGCCAGCAGCTCATTAGGGACTAGCGGGGGTACGCAGTATTTT
.,TRBD2,TRBV7-9,TRBJ2-3,CATSGGPRRDTQYF,TGTGCCACCTCGGGGGGGCCTCGCAGAGATACGCAGTATTTT
few,.,TRBV7-2,TRBJ1-5,CASSPRSRNQPQHF,TGTGCCAGCAGCCCTCGGAGTCGTAATCAGCCCCAGCATTTT
.,.,TRBV18,TRBJ2-7,CASSGRGGYSYEQYF,TGTGCCAGCTCCGGTAGAGGAGGGTACTCCTACGAGCAGTACTTC
.,.,TRBV29-1,TRBJ2-3,CSVVKAPTDTQYF,TGCAGCGTTGTTAAAGCCCCCACAGATACGCAGTATTTT
few,TRBD2,TRBV4-2,TRBJ2-1,CASSQLTSVAGAPTMRFF,TGTGCCAGCAGCCAACTAACGTCTGTAGCGGGGGCCCCCACCATGCGGTTCTTC
.,.,TRBV7-9,TRBJ1-3,CASSLAVRFSGNTIYF,TGTGCCAGCAGCTTAGCAGTCAGATTCTCTGGAAACACCATATATTTT
few,TRBD1,TRBV7-3,TRBJ1-6,CASSLTGGQGSPLHF,TGTGCCAGCAGCTTAACGGGGGGACAGGGTTCACCCCTCCACTTT
.,TRBD2,TRBV5-1,TRBJ2-7,CASSVGLAGVRSPYEQYF,TGCGCCAGCAGCGTCGGACTAGCGGGAGTTCGTAGCCCCTACGAGCAGTACTTC
few,TRBD1,TRBV7-2,TRBJ2-1,CASSPRQGFYNEQFF,TGTGCCAGCAGCCCCCGACAGGGATTCTACAATGAGCAGTTCTTC
.,.,TRBV5-1,TRBJ2-5,CASSLQGVETQYF,TGCGCCAGCAGCTTACAGGGTGTGGAGACCCAGTACTTC
.,.,TRBV18,TRBJ2-4,CASSPNRQSLAKNIQYF,TGTGCCAGCTCACCGAACAGGCAGTCCCTAGCCAAAAACATTCAGTACTTC
.,TRBD1,TRBV6-5,TRBJ2-7,CASSYLPGQGIYEQYF,TGTGCCAGCAGTTACCTCCCGGGACAGGGTATATACGAGCAGTACTTC
.,.,TRBV7-9,TRBJ2-3,CASSFTGIADTQYF,TGTGCCAGCAGTTTTACTGGGATAGCGGATACGCAGTATTTT
.,.,TRBV7-2,TRBJ1-3,CASSPQTVPAGNTIYF,TGTGCCAGCAGCCCACAGACAGTTCCCGCTGGAAACACCATATATTTT
few,.,TRBV19,TRBJ2-1,CASSTLLALGYNEQFF,TGTGCCAGTAGTACCCTACTAGCATTAGGTTACAATGAGCAGTTCTTC
.,.,TRBV19,TRBJ2-2,CASSMIRGTGELFF,TGTGCCAGTAGTATGATCCGGGGCACCGGGGAGCTGTTTTTT
.,.,TRBV30,TRBJ2-1,CAWSDSYEQFF,TGTGCCTGGAGTGATAGCTATGAGCAGTTCTTC
.,.,TRBV9,TRBJ2-3,CASSVRTTSDTQYF,TGTGCCAGCAGCGTCCGGACTACTTCAGATACGCAGTATTTT